This TCR beta chain was recovered during a study of response to subunit inactivated influenza vaccine. One entry per CDR3 protein, called by TCRdb with MiXCR from the RT-PCR reads. The profile shows a few hundred thousand distinct CDR3 sequences, 14% of them singletons. The input for sequencing was PBMCs from blood, taken about 12 days after vaccination. This clonotype was sampled from a man aged 45-65 years who received an inactivated influenza vaccine.

The chain's CDR3 is CASSNRRDNTGELFF. CDR3 in DNA: TGTGCCAGTAGCAACCGCCGGGATAACACCGGGGAGCTGTTTTTT. V and J are TRBV19 and TRBJ2-2; weak D call: TRBD2 (5 bases). Germline CDR1 is LNHDA and CDR2 is SQIVND (reference sequence). The ends were cut back, 6 bases at V and 2 bases at J, with 13 bases in the middle. This CDR3 is built from 15 residues.